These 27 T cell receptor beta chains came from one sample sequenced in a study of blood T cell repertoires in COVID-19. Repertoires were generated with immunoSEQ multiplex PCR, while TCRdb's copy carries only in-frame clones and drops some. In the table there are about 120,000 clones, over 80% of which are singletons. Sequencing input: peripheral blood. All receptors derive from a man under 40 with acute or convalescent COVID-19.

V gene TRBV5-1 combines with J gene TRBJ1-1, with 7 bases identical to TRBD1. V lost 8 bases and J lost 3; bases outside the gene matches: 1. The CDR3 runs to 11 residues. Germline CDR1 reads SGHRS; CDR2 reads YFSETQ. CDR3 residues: CASTGDTEAFF. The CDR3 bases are TGCGCCAGTACAGGGGACACTGAAGCTTTCTTT. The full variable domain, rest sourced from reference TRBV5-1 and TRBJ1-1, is KAGVTQTPRYLIKTRGQQVTLSCSPISGHRSVSWYQQTPGQGLQFLFEYFSETQRNKGNFPGRFSGRQFSNSRSEMNVSTLELGDSALYLCASTGDTEAFFGQGTRLTVV.

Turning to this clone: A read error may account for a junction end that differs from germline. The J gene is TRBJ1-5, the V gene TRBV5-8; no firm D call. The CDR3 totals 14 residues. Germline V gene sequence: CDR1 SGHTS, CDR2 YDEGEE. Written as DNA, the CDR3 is TGTGCCAGCAGGTTGGGCGGTAGCAATCAGCCCCAGCATTTT. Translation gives CASRLGGSNQPQHF. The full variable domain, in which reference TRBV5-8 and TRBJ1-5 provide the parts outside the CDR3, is EAGVTQSPTHLIKTRGQQATLRCSPISGHTSVYWYQQALGLGLQFLLWYDEGEERNRGNFPPRFSGRQFPNYSSELNVNALELEDSALYLCASRLGGSNQPQHFGDGTRLSIL.

CDR3 amino acids: CASSYPSGSTEAFF. CDR3 DNA sequence: TGTGCCAGCAGTTACCCGTCAGGAAGCACTGAAGCTTTCTTT. The rearrangement joins TRBV6-5 to TRBJ1-1, with no clear D. The CDR3 runs 14 residues. Germline loops: CDR1 MNHEY, CDR2 SVGAGI. Trimming removed 2 bases from V and 4 bases from J, with 11 bases in between.

Written as DNA, the CDR3 is TGTGCCAGCACCGGGGGGAGCTACAATGAGCAGTTCTTC. Encoded protein: CASTGGSYNEQFF. The rearrangement uses TRBV7-9 and TRBJ2-1; 7 positions match TRBD2. The CDR3 runs 13 residues. Trimming took 7 bases from V and 3 from J; bases not matched to a gene: 3. Germline-derived CDR1 and CDR2 are SEHNR and FQNEAQ (reference sequence).

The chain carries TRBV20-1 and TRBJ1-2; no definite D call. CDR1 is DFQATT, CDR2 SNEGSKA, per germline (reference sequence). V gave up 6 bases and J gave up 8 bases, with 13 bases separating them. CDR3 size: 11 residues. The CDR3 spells CSALSLRGYTF. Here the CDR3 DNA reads TGCAGTGCCCTGAGTCTCCGGGGCTACACCTTC.

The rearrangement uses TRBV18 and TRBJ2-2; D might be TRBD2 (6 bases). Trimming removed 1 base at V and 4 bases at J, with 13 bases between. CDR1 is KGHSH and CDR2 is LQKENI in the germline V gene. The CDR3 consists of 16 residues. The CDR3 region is CASSPLSGVGTGELFF. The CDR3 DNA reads TGTGCCAGCTCACCACTTTCGGGGGTCGGCACCGGGGAGCTGTTTTTT.

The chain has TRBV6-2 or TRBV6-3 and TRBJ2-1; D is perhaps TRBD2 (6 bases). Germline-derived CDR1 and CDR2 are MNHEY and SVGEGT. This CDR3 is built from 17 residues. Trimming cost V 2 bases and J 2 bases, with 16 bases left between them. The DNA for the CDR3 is TGTGCCAGCAGTTACGGGTTTGACGGGGGTCCCTACAATGAGCAGTTCTTC. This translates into CASSYGFDGGPYNEQFF.

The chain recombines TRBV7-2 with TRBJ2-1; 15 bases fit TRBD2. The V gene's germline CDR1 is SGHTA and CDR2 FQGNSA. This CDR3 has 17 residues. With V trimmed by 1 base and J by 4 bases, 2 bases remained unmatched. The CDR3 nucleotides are TGTGCCAGCAGCTTAGTGGGACTAGCGGGGGGTTACAATGAGCAGTTCTTC. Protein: CASSLVGLAGGYNEQFF. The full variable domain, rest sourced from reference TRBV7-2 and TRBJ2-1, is GAGVSQSPSNKVTEKGKDVELRCDPISGHTALYWYRQSLGQGLEFLIYFQGNSAPDKSGLPSDRFSAERTGGSVSTLTIQRTQQEDSAVYLCASSLVGLAGGYNEQFFGPGTRLTVL.

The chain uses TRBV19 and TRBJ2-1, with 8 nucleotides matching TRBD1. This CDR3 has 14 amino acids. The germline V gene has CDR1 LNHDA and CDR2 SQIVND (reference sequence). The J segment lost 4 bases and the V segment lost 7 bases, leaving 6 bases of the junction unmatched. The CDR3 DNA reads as TGTGCCAGTACGAGGGGACAGGAGTACAATGAGCAGTTCTTC. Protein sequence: CASTRGQEYNEQFF.

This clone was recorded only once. The CDR3 DNA reads as TGTGCCAGCAGCCAAGGACTAGTGAACACCGGGGAGCTGTTTTTT. Translation: CASSQGLVNTGELFF. V and J are TRBV3-1 (or the pseudogene TRBV3-2) and TRBJ2-2, with TRBD2 as a possible D gene (6 bases). Germline CDR1 LGHDT, CDR2 YNNKEL (reference sequence). The CDR3 contains 15 residues. Trimming pared 1 base from V and 1 base from J, leaving 7 bases between.

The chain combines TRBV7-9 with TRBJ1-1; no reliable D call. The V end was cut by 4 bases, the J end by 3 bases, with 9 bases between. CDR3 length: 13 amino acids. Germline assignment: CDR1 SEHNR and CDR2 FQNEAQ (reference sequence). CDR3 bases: TGTGCCAGCAGCTACCCCGGGGACACTGAAGCTTTCTTT. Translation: CASSYPGDTEAFF.

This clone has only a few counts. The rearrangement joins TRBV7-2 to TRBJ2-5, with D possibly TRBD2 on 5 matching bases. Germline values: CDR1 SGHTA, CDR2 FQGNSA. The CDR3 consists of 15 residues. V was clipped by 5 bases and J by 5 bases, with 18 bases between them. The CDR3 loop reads CASSKGLSGFETQYF. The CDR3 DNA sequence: TGTGCCAGCAGCAAAGGGCTATCGGGATTTGAGACCCAGTACTTC.

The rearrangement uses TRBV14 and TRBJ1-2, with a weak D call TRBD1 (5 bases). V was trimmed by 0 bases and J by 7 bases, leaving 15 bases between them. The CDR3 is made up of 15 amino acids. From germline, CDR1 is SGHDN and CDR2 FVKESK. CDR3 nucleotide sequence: TGTGCCAGCAGCCAAGATTTGGCAGGGAAGCGTGGCTACACCTTC. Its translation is CASSQDLAGKRGYTF.

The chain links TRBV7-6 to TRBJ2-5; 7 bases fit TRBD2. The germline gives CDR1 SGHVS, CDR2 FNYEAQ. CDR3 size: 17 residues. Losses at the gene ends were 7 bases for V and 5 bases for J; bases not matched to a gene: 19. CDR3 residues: CASTTDQETSFWETQYF. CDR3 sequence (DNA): TGTGCCAGCACCACGGACCAGGAGACTAGCTTTTGGGAGACCCAGTACTTC. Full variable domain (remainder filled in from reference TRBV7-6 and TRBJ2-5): GAGVSQSPRYKVTKRGQDVALRCDPISGHVSLYWYRQALGQGPEFLTYFNYEAQQDKSGLPNDRFSAERPEGSISTLTIQRTEQRDSAMYRCASTTDQETSFWETQYFGPGTRLLVL.

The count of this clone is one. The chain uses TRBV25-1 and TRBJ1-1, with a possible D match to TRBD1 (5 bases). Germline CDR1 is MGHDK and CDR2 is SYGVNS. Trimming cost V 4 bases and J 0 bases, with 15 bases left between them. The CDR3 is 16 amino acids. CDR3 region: CASSGRGVGVNTEAFF. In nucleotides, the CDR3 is TGTGCCAGCAGTGGACGGGGGGTCGGGGTGAACACTGAAGCTTTCTTT.

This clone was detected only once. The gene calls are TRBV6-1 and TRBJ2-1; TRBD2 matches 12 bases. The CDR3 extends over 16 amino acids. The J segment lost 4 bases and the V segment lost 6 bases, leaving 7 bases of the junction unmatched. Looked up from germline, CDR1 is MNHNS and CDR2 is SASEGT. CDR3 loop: CASSETSGRPYNEQFF. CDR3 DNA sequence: TGTGCCAGCAGCGAAACTAGCGGGAGGCCTTACAATGAGCAGTTCTTC.

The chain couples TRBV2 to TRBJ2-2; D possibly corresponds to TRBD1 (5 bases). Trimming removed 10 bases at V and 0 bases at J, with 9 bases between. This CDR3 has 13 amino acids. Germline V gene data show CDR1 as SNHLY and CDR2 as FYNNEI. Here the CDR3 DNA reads TGTGCCACCCAGGGAACGAACACCGGGGAGCTGTTTTTT. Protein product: CATQGTNTGELFF.

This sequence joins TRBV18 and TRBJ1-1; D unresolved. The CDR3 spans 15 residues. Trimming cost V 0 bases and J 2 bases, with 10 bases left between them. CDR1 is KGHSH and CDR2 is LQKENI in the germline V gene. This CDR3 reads CASSPPRGVNTEAFF. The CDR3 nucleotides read TGTGCCAGCTCACCACCCCGGGGTGTCAACACTGAAGCTTTCTTT.

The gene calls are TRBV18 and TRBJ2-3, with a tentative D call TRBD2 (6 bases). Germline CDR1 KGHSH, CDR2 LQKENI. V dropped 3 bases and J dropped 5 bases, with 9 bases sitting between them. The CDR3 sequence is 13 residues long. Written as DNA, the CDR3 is TGTGCCAGCTCACCGGAGGGAGGAGATACGCAGTATTTT. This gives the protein CASSPEGGDTQYF.

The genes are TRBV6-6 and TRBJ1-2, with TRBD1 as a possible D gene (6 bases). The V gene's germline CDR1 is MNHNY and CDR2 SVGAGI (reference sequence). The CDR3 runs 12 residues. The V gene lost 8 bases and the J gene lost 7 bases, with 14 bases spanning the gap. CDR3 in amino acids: CASSGGLGGYTF. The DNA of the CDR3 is TGTGCCAGCTCGGGGGGGCTGGGTGGCTACACCTTC.

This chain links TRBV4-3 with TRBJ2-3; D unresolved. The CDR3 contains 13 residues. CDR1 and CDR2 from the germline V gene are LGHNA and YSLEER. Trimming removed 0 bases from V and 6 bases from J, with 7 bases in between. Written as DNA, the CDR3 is TGCGCCAGCAGCCAAGAACGGCGGGATACGCAGTATTTT. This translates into CASSQERRDTQYF.

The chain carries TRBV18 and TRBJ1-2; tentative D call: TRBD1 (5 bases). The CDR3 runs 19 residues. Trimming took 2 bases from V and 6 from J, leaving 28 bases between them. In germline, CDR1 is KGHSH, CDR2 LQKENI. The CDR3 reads CASSPWGAGRQRPSDGYTF. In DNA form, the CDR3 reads TGTGCCAGCTCACCATGGGGCGCTGGTCGGCAGAGACCCTCCGATGGCTACACCTTC.

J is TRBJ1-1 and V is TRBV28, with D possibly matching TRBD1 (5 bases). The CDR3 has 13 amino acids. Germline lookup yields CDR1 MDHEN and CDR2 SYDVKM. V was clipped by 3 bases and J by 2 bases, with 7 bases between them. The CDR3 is CASSFRGNTEAFF. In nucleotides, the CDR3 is TGTGCCAGCAGTTTTAGGGGCAACACTGAAGCTTTCTTT.

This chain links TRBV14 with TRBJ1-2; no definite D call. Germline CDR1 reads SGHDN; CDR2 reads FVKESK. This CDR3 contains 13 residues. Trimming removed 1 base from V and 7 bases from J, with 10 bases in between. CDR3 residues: CASSQGGELGYTF. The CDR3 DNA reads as TGTGCCAGCAGCCAAGGTGGGGAGCTTGGCTACACCTTC.

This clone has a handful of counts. In nucleotides, the CDR3 is TGTGCCAGCAGCTTAGAAGCCAATGAGCAGTTCTTC. This encodes CASSLEANEQFF. The rearrangement links TRBV11-1 to TRBJ2-1; D ambiguous. Deletions cut 1 base from V and 6 bases from J, with 4 bases between. CDR3 length equals 12 residues. CDR1 SGHAT and CDR2 FQDESV come from the germline V gene (reference sequence). Supplemented by reference TRBV11-1 and TRBJ2-1, the full variable domain reads EAEVAQSPRYKITEKSQAVAFWCDPISGHATLYWYRQILGQGPELLVQFQDESVVDDSQLPKDRFSAERLKGVDSTLKIQPAELGDSAMYLCASSLEANEQFFGPGTRLTVL.

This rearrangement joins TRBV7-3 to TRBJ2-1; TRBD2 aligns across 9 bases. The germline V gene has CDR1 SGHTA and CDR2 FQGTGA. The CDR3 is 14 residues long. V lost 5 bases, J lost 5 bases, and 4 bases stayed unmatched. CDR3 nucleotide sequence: TGTGCCAGCAGCGGCAGCGGGGGGAACAATGAGCAGTTCTTC. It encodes CASSGSGGNNEQFF.

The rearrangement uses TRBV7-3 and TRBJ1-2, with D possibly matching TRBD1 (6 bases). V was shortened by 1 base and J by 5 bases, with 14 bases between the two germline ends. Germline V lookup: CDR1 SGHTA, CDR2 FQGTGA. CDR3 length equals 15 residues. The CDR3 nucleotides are TGTGCCAGCAGCTTAAACGGGGGGGCTGCGTATGGCTACACCTTC. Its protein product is CASSLNGGAAYGYTF.